These T cell receptor beta chains were read from a single sample in a study of cytomegalovirus exposure and HLA in healthy donors. Here immunoSEQ multiplex PCR was the method, and the copy in TCRdb shows in-frame clones only, minus some. The sample lists more than 200,000 clones, roughly 88% seen once, with under 4% in the top ten. Sequencing was performed on PBMCs. The receptors shown here come from a woman aged 25 to 39 in good health and CMV-seronegative. The CDR3 runs from the conserved cysteine through the conserved F or W. A D gene is named only where the DNA matches it firmly. Clone size is not always given. Where it is, it says once, few, many or a class for expanded clones.

CDR3 protein: CASSLDRGATMQFF; CDR3 DNA: TGCGCCAGCAGCTTGGACAGGGGTGCTACCATGCAGTTCTTC; D gene: TRBD1; J gene: TRBJ2-1; CDR3 length: 14; V gene: TRBV5-1; clone size: .
CDR3 protein: CAWSEMGLLNEQFF; CDR3 DNA: TGTGCCTGGAGTGAGATGGGACTACTCAATGAGCAGTTCTTC; D gene: TRBD2; J gene: TRBJ2-1; CDR3 length: 14; V gene: TRBV30; clone size: once
CDR3 protein: CASSLTSSDTQYF; CDR3 DNA: TGTGCCAGTAGTCTTACTAGTTCAGATACGCAGTATTTT; D gene: .; J gene: TRBJ2-3; CDR3 length: 13; V gene: TRBV19; clone size: .
CDR3 protein: CASRRTDLNEKLFF; CDR3 DNA: TGTGCCAGCAGAAGGACAGATCTTAATGAAAAACTGTTTTTT; D gene: .; J gene: TRBJ1-4; CDR3 length: 14; V gene: TRBV28; clone size: .
CDR3 protein: CASSPGLLTGELFF; CDR3 DNA: TGTGCCAGCAGTCCGGGACTTCTCACCGGGGAGCTGTTTTTT; D gene: .; J gene: TRBJ2-2; CDR3 length: 14; V gene: TRBV27; clone size: .
CDR3 protein: CASSLGQGLQPQHF; CDR3 DNA: TGTGCCAGCAGTTTGGGGCAGGGTCTTCAGCCCCAGCATTTT; D gene: .; J gene: TRBJ1-5; CDR3 length: 14; V gene: TRBV28; clone size: .
CDR3 protein: CASSPREGQGFSYEQYF; CDR3 DNA: TGTGCCAGCAGCCCCCGGGAGGGACAGGGATTTTCCTACGAGCAGTACTTC; D gene: .; J gene: TRBJ2-7; CDR3 length: 17; V gene: TRBV4-2; clone size: .
CDR3 protein: CASSIGRGGGYTF; CDR3 DNA: TGTGCCAGCAGTATCGGCAGGGGGGGAGGCTACACCTTC; D gene: TRBD1; J gene: TRBJ1-2; CDR3 length: 13; V gene: TRBV6-1; clone size: .
CDR3 protein: CAISESGGSLGTEAFF; CDR3 DNA: TGTGCCATCAGTGAGTCAGGAGGCTCCTTGGGCACTGAAGCTTTCTTT; D gene: .; J gene: TRBJ1-1; CDR3 length: 16; V gene: TRBV10-3; clone size: .
CDR3 protein: CASSQDISTPYEQYF; CDR3 DNA: TGTGCCAGCAGCCAAGATATCTCGACACCTTACGAGCAGTACTTC; D gene: .; J gene: TRBJ2-7; CDR3 length: 15; V gene: TRBV4-2; clone size: once
CDR3 protein: CASSLALSGLGPYGYTF; CDR3 DNA: TGTGCCAGCAGCTTAGCCTTATCAGGGTTGGGACCCTATGGCTACACCTTC; D gene: .; J gene: TRBJ1-2; CDR3 length: 17; V gene: TRBV7-2; clone size: few
CDR3 protein: CASSLGTGAAETQYF; CDR3 DNA: TGTGCCAGCAGTTTAGGGACGGGGGCAGCAGAGACCCAGTACTTC; D gene: .; J gene: TRBJ2-5; CDR3 length: 15; V gene: TRBV27; clone size: .
CDR3 protein: CAWSETTGKAFF; CDR3 DNA: TGTGCCTGGAGCGAAACTACAGGGAAAGCTTTCTTT; D gene: .; J gene: TRBJ1-1; CDR3 length: 12; V gene: TRBV30; clone size: .
CDR3 protein: CASSPLRTARNIQYF; CDR3 DNA: TGTGCCAGCAGTCCCTTGAGGACAGCTAGAAACATTCAGTACTTC; D gene: .; J gene: TRBJ2-4; CDR3 length: 15; V gene: TRBV28; clone size: .
CDR3 protein: CASSVTGRVGYTF; CDR3 DNA: TGTGCCAGCAGTGTGACAGGGCGTGTTGGCTACACCTTC; D gene: TRBD1; J gene: TRBJ1-2; CDR3 length: 13; V gene: TRBV28; clone size: .